The clone carrying this T cell receptor (beta chain) was seen more than once but under ten times. The method was immunoSEQ multiplex PCR; TCRdb's version includes in-frame clones alone and lacks a portion of them. The sample consists of roughly 200,000 clones, around four fifths of them appearing once. This CDR3 spans 11 amino acids. CDR1 and CDR2 (germline): DFQATT, SNEGSKA (reference sequence). V lost 7 bases and J lost 4; bases outside the gene matches: 2. These data come from a study of blood T cell repertoires in COVID-19. Seattle cases were enrolled at active infection and followed longitudinally.

The source material was peripheral blood. This TCR derives from a woman older than 75 with COVID-19, enrolled during active disease. V usage is TRBV20-1 and J usage is TRBJ2-7; 9 nucleotides agree with TRBD2. The CDR3 DNA is TGCAGTGGGACTAGCGAGTACGAGCAGTACTTC. The encoded protein is CSGTSEYEQYF.